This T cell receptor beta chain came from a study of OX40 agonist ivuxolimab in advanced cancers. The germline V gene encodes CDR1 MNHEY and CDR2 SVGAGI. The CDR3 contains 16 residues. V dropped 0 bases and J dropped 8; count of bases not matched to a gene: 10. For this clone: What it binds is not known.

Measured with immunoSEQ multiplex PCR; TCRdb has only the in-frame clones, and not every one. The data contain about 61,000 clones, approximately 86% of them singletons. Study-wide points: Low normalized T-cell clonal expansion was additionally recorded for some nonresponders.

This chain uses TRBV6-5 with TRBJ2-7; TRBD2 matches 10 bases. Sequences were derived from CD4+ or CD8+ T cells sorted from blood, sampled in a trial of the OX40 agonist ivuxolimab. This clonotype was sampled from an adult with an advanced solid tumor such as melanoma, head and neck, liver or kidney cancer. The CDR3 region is CASSYSGTSERGKQYF. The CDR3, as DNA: TGTGCCAGCAGTTACTCCGGGACTAGCGAGAGAGGAAAGCAGTACTTC.